The 7 T cell receptor beta chains in this list originate from one sample, sequenced in a study of blood T cell repertoires in COVID-19. Assay: immunoSEQ multiplex PCR; the TCRdb copy retains only in-frame clones and omits some. Of roughly 220,000 clones listed, 70% to 85% are singletons. Source material: PBMCs or T cells enriched from blood (not recorded which). The source of these receptors is a man aged 35 to 55 who had recovered from COVID-19.

The table lists this clone with a few counts. The chain uses TRBV30 and TRBJ1-1; 10 nucleotides align to TRBD1. Trimming took 5 bases from V and 4 from J; bases not matched to a gene: 10. The CDR3 is made up of 15 amino acids. Germline V gene sequence: CDR1 GTSNPN, CDR2 SVGIG (reference sequence). CDR3 amino acids: CAWGDRGLLATEAFF. The CDR3 region has the DNA TGTGCCTGGGGCGACAGGGGGCTTCTGGCCACTGAAGCTTTCTTT. The full variable domain, in which reference TRBV30 and TRBJ1-1 provide the parts outside the CDR3, is SQTIHQWPATLVQPVGSPLSLECTVEGTSNPNLYWYRQAAGRGLQLLFYSVGIGQISSEVPQNLSASRPQDRQFILSSKKLLLSDSGFYLCAWGDRGLLATEAFFGQGTRLTVV.

J is TRBJ2-7 and V is TRBV6-5; maybe TRBD2 (5 bases). The CDR3 spans 13 residues. Germline CDR1 MNHEY, CDR2 SVGAGI. V lost 11 bases and J 0 bases, leaving 14 bases between the germline ends. The DNA of the CDR3 is TGTGCCGGAACCTCGGGGAACTCCTACGAGCAGTACTTC. Translation gives CAGTSGNSYEQYF.

The gene calls are TRBV28 and TRBJ1-6; D is ambiguous. The CDR3 length is 18 residues. CDR1 is MDHEN, CDR2 SYDVKM, per germline. V lost 3 bases, J lost 1 base, and 16 bases lay in between. The DNA for the CDR3 is TGTGCCAGCAGTTTGCGGGGTCCAGCGAGTTCCTATAATTCACCCCTCCACTTT. Translating gives CASSLRGPASSYNSPLHF. The whole variable domain, filled in from reference TRBV28 and TRBJ1-6, reads DVKVTQSSRYLVKRTGEKVFLECVQDMDHENMFWYRQDPGLGLRLIYFSYDVKMKEKGDIPEGYSVSREKKERFSLILESASTNQTSMYLCASSLRGPASSYNSPLHFGNGTRLTVT.

The rearrangement links TRBV29-1 to TRBJ2-7, with D possibly TRBD2 on 5 matching bases. V lost 3 bases and J lost 5, with 23 bases in between. Germline lookup yields CDR1 SQVTM and CDR2 ANQGSEA. CDR3 length equals 16 residues. In nucleotides, the CDR3 is TGCAGCGTTGATGTCGGAGGTTGGTCCGAGCCAGACGAGCAGTACTTC. It codes for CSVDVGGWSEPDEQYF.

This sequence joins TRBV28 and TRBJ1-5; D perhaps matches TRBD1 (5 bases). The length of the CDR3 is 17 residues. CDR1 and CDR2 from the germline V gene are MDHEN and SYDVKM. V shed 1 base and J shed 2 bases, with 15 bases lying between them. CDR3 DNA sequence: TGTGCCAGCAGTTTATCCGGGGGTGTCCTGGGCAATCAGCCCCAGCATTTT. Amino acids: CASSLSGGVLGNQPQHF.

The chain employs TRBV24-1 and TRBJ2-5; 9 nucleotides match TRBD2. The CDR3 loop spans 14 amino acids. The germline V gene has CDR1 KGHDR and CDR2 SFDVKD. V shed 5 bases and J 2 bases; nucleotides not matched to a gene: 2. The CDR3 loop is CATSATSGQETQYF. CDR3 nucleotides: TGTGCCACCAGTGCGACTAGCGGACAAGAGACCCAGTACTTC.

The chain combines TRBV7-2 with TRBJ1-1; D is possibly TRBD1 (5 bases). This CDR3 contains 14 residues. V dropped 1 base and J dropped 4 bases, with 10 bases sitting between them. Germline CDR1 and CDR2: SGHTA and FQGNSA. Here the CDR3 reads CASSLVGARTEAFF. CDR3 nucleotides: TGTGCCAGCAGCTTAGTAGGGGCGCGCACTGAAGCTTTCTTT. Full variable domain (remainder filled in from reference TRBV7-2 and TRBJ1-1): GAGVSQSPSNKVTEKGKDVELRCDPISGHTALYWYRQSLGQGLEFLIYFQGNSAPDKSGLPSDRFSAERTGGSVSTLTIQRTQQEDSAVYLCASSLVGARTEAFFGQGTRLTVV.